A selection of T cell receptor beta chains follows, all from one sample in a study of beta chain features in type 1 diabetes. Profiling relied on immunoSEQ multiplex PCR, and the TCRdb table lists in-frame clones only, not all of them. The repertoire includes some 25,000 clones, 56% of them detected once, and roughly 1.5% sits in the top ten. The sequencing input was Tregs from blood. The receptor source for this set is a woman between 18 and 29 years old with type 1 diabetes. The CDR3 runs from the conserved cysteine through the conserved F or W. Fields, in order: clone size, D gene, V gene, J gene, CDR3 DNA, CDR3 protein. The D gene is left open where the match is weak. Part of the rows lack a size; the others show once, few, many or a class for expanded clones.

-	TRBD2	TRBV7-2	TRBJ2-2	TGTGCCAGCAGCCCCCAGGGACTAGCGGGAGCCGGGGAGCTGTTTTTT	CASSPQGLAGAGELFF
-	-	TRBV5-1	TRBJ2-7	TGCGCCAGCAGCTTGGGGGGCTGGATTACGGATGAGCAGTACTTC	CASSLGGWITDEQYF
-	-	TRBV5-1	TRBJ1-2	TGCGCCAGCAGCTTGGCCCAGGGTTTAATGTATGGCTACACCTTC	CASSLAQGLMYGYTF
-	-	TRBV29-1	TRBJ2-7	TGCAGCGTTCTACAGGGCCTTTCCTACGAGCAGTACTTC	CSVLQGLSYEQYF
few	-	TRBV2	TRBJ2-4	TGTGCCAGCAGCTCGGTCGGGTCCAAAAACATTCAGTACTTC	CASSSVGSKNIQYF
once	-	TRBV18	TRBJ2-7	TGTGCCAGCTCACCACCGGTGGCAGGGTCCTACGAGCAGTACTTC	CASSPPVAGSYEQYF
-	TRBD1	TRBV6-6	TRBJ1-5	TGTGCCAGCAACGGAGGGGGCGGTCAGCCCCAGCATTTT	CASNGGGGQPQHF
once	-	TRBV28	TRBJ2-7	TGTGCCAGCAGTTCGCCAGCAGAGCAGGGATCCTACGAGCAGTACTTC	CASSSPAEQGSYEQYF
-	TRBD2	TRBV11-2	TRBJ2-3	TGTGCCAGCAGCTTAGGTTCCGGACTAGCCCCGACTAGCACAGATACGCAGTATTTT	CASSLGSGLAPTSTDTQYF
-	-	TRBV7-2	TRBJ2-7	TGTGCCAGCAGCTTAGCGCGAACAGGGACCGTGGTCTTC	CASSLARTGTVVF
few	TRBD1	TRBV18	TRBJ2-7	TGTGCCAGCTCAATAGAACCGGGACAGCTTTTCGGGCAGTACTTC	CASSIEPGQLFGQYF
few	TRBD1	TRBV5-1	TRBJ2-5	TGCGCCAGCGGAGAGACAGGGGCTATGGCCCAGTACTTC	CASGETGAMAQYF
-	TRBD2	TRBV2	TRBJ2-1	TGTGCCAGCAGTGAATTCCGACTAGCGACGACTTCCTACAATGAGCAGTTCTTC	CASSEFRLATTSYNEQFF
-	TRBD2	TRBV7-9	TRBJ2-1	TGTGCCAGCAGCCCCCTAGCGGGAGAGTCCCGATTATACAATGAGCAGTTCTTC	CASSPLAGESRLYNEQFF
-	TRBD1	TRBV30	TRBJ2-4	TGTGCCTGGAGTGCCAATCCCGCCTTTCGGGACAGAAACATTCAGTACTTC	CAWSANPAFRDRNIQYF
-	-	TRBV5-1	TRBJ2-7	TGCGCCAGCAGCTGGAGGGGCGGGACAGAGAACGAGCAGTACTTC	CASSWRGGTENEQYF
-	-	TRBV6-1	TRBJ1-5	TGTGCCAGCAGTGAAGGTAGGGTCGCAGGGTTCCATCAGCCCCAGCATTTT	CASSEGRVAGFHQPQHF
few	TRBD2	TRBV6-5	TRBJ2-5	TGTGCCAGCAGTCGGGGGGGGCTTGGGGGAGAGACCCAGTACTTC	CASSRGGLGGETQYF
few	TRBD1	TRBV7-3	TRBJ1-1	TGTGCCAGCAGCCCCCAGGGACAGGGCTGGATCACTGAAGCTTTCTTT	CASSPQGQGWITEAFF
-	TRBD1	TRBV5-4	TRBJ1-6	TGTGCCAGCAGCTTGAACAGGGGGAATTCACCCCTCCACTTT	CASSLNRGNSPLHF
-	TRBD1	TRBV30	TRBJ2-2	TGTGCCTGGAGAATAGGGACAGGGAGTACCGGGGAGCTGTTTTTT	CAWRIGTGSTGELFF
-	TRBD2	TRBV7-2	TRBJ2-5	TGTGCCAGCAGCCTAGGGTGGACTAGCGGATTTGAGGAGACCCAGTACTTC	CASSLGWTSGFEETQYF
few	TRBD2	TRBV28	TRBJ2-3	TGTGCCAGCAGTTTCGGGACTAGCGGGAGTGTAGAGTATTTT	CASSFGTSGSVEYF
-	-	TRBV28	TRBJ1-2	TGTGCCAGCAGTTCCCCGACAGGCTTCGGCTACACCTTC	CASSSPTGFGYTF
-	TRBD1	TRBV5-1	TRBJ2-1	TGCGCCAGCAGCCCCGGGACAGGGATAAGCTCCTACAATGAGCAGTTCTTC	CASSPGTGISSYNEQFF
-	-	TRBV7-9	TRBJ2-3	TGTGCCAGCAGCCCGACTGACACAGATACGCAGTATTTT	CASSPTDTDTQYF
-	TRBD2	TRBV18	TRBJ2-5	TGTGCCAGCTCACCACCGGGGACTAGAGGAGAGACCCAGTACTTC	CASSPPGTRGETQYF
few	-	TRBV18	TRBJ1-1	TGTGCCAGCTCACCACCCCGGGGCCCGGGGGACACTGAAGCTTTCTTT	CASSPPRGPGDTEAFF
-	-	TRBV19	TRBJ1-5	TGTGCCAGTAGTGGTCAGGTCAATCAGCCCCAGCATTTT	CASSGQVNQPQHF
-	-	TRBV28	TRBJ1-2	TGTGCCAGCACCCCCGGACAGCCTAACTATGGCTACACCTTC	CASTPGQPNYGYTF
-	TRBD1	TRBV6-1	TRBJ1-2	TGTGCCAGCAGGGCGGGACAGGGTGGCTATGGCTACACCTTC	CASRAGQGGYGYTF
medium-sized	TRBD1	TRBV19	TRBJ2-1	TGTGCCAGTGGACAGGGATTCTTCTACAATGAGCAGTTCTTC	CASGQGFFYNEQFF
-	TRBD2	TRBV10-3	TRBJ2-1	TGTGGGGTTAGGCGGGAGTGGGACAATGAGCAGTTCTTC	CGVRREWDNEQFF